This TCR beta chain was profiled in a study of identical twins. Broader study findings: Fewer insertions were carried by abundant cord blood beta clonotypes, but none was seen in memory repertoires.

The CDR3 contains 13 residues. Germline CDR1 is MDHEN and CDR2 is SYDVKM. With 2 bases removed from V and 6 bases from J, the gap between germline ends came to 5 bases. This clonotype has a count of ten or more. Its antigen remains unidentified. The cDNA had a unique molecular identifier and a template-switch universal primer site. MiXCR was run by TCRdb on the 5' RACE reads, yielding one entry per CDR3 protein. Of 410,000 or so distinct CDR3 sequences in the sample, roughly 20% are singletons; the top ten hold roughly 12%. This receptor was taken from a man in his forties or fifties in good health. The chain is built from TRBV28 and TRBJ1-6; D is ambiguous. Sequences were obtained from naive T cells sorted from blood. CDR3 amino acids: CASSLTANSPLHF. CDR3 nucleotides: TGTGCCAGCAGTTTAACGGCTAATTCACCCCTCCACTTT.